This T cell receptor beta chain was captured in a study of T cell clonality in common variable immunodeficiency. Study results and limitations: Fewer deletions and N-nucleotide insertions were reportedly seen in common variable immunodeficiency TCR beta sequences.

Trimming removed 2 bases at V and 4 bases at J, with 6 bases between. The length of the CDR3 is 13 residues. Germline CDR1 is MRHNA and CDR2 is SNTAGT. Patients had low serum IgG, IgA and/or IgM and specific antibody deficiency. Replacement immunoglobulin had been given to every CVID subject for at least one year. Libraries were prepared by immunoSEQ multiplex PCR; TCRdb keeps only in-frame clonotypes and omits some of them. Singletons are absent from the sample, which has 25,000 to 35,000 clones. This clone turned up a few times. The antigen remains undetermined. The CDR3 end lies 3 residues beyond the end of the read and is filled in from the germline J gene.

The receptor was isolated from a human donor with common variable immunodeficiency. The rearrangement links TRBV6-4 to TRBJ2-1, with a tentative D call TRBD2 (5 bases). The specimen was peripheral blood mononuclear cells. The DNA read from the CDR3 is TGTGCCAGCAGTGACGGCGGGTACAATGAG. Translation gives CASSDGGYNE. The entire CDR3 protein is CASSDGGYNEQFF.